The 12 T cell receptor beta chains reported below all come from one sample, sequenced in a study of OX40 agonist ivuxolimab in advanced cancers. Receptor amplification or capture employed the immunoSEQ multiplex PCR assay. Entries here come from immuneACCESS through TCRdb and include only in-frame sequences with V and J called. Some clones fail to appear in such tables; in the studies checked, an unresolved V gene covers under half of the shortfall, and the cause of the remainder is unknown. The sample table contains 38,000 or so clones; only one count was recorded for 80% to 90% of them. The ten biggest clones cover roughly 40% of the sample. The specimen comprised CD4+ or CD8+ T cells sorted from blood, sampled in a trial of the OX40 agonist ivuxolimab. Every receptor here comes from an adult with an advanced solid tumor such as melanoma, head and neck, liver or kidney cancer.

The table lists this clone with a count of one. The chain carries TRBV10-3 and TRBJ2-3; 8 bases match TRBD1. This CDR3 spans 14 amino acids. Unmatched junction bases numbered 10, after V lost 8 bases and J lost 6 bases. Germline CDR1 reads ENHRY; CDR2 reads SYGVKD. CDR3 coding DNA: TGTGCCATCTCAATCGACAGGGGCGGGGATACGCAGTATTTT. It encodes CAISIDRGGDTQYF.

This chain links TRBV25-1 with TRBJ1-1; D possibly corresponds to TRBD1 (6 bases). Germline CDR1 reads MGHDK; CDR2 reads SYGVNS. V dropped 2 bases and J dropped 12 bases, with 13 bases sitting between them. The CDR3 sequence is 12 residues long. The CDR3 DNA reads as TGTGCCAGCAGTGAACCAGGGGTCGGTACTTTCTTT. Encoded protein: CASSEPGVGTFF.

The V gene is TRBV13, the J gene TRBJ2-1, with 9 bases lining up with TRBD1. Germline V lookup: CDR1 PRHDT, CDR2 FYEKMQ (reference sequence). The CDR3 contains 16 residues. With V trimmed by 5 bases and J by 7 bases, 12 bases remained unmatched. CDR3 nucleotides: TGTGCCAGCAGCAGATCCGACAGGGGGGTTCTGAATGAGCAGTTCTTC. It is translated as CASSRSDRGVLNEQFF.

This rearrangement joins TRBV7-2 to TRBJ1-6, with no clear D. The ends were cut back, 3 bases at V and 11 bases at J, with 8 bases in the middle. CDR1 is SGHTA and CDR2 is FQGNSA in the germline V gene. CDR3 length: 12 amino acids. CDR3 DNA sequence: TGTGCCAGCAGCTTGTATACCCCACCCCTCCACTTT. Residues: CASSLYTPPLHF.

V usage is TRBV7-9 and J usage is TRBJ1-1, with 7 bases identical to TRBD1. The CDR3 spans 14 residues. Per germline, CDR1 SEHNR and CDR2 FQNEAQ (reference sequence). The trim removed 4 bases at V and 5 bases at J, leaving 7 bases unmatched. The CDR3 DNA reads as TGTGCCAGCAGCTCAGACAGGGAAGAAACTGAAGCTTTCTTT. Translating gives CASSSDREETEAFF. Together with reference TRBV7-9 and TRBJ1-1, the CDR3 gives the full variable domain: DTGVSQNPRHKITKRGQNVTFRCDPISEHNRLYWYRQTLGQGPEFLTYFQNEAQLEKSRLLSDRFSAERPKGSFSTLEIQRTEQGDSAMYLCASSSDREETEAFFGQGTRLTVV.

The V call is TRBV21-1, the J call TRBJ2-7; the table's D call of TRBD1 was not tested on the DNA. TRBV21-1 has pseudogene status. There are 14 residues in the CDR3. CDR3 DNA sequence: TGTGCCCCCGGGGAGGACAGGGAAGTACAGAAGCAGTACTTC. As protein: CAPGEDREVQKQYF.

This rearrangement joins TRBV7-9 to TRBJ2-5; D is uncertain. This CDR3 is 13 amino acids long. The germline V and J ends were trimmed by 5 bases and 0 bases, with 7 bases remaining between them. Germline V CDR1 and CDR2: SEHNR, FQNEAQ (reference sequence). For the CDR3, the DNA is TGTGCCAGCAGCCCCAGCCACCAAGAGACCCAGTACTTC. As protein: CASSPSHQETQYF.

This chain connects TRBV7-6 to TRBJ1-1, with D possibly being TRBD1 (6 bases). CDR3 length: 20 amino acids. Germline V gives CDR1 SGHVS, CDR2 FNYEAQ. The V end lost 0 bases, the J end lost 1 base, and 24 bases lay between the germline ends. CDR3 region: CASSLASASIPPGQNTEAFF. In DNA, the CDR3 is TGTGCCAGCAGCTTAGCCTCCGCCTCAATACCCCCGGGACAGAACACTGAAGCTTTCTTT.

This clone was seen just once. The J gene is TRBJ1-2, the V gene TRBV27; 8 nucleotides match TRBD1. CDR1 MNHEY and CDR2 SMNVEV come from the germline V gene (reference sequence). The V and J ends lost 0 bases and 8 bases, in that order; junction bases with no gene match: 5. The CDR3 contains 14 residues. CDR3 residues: CASSLSTGASGYTF. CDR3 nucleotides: TGTGCCAGCAGTTTATCGACAGGGGCAAGCGGCTACACCTTC.

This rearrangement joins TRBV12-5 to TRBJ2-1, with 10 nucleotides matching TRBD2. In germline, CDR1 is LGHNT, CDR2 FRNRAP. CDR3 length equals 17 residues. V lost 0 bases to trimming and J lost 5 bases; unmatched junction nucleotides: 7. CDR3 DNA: TGTGCTAGTGGTTTGGTGCAAACTAGCGGGGTTGACAATGAGCAGTTCTTC. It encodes CASGLVQTSGVDNEQFF.

CDR3 protein: CASAVGDYGYTF. In DNA, the CDR3 is TGTGCCAGTGCAGTAGGTGACTATGGCTACACCTTC. This chain uses TRBV19 with TRBJ1-2; the D is unclear. Germline V gene data show CDR1 as LNHDA and CDR2 as SQIVND (reference sequence). Trimming removed 8 bases from V and 3 bases from J, with 10 bases in between. The CDR3 length is 12 residues.

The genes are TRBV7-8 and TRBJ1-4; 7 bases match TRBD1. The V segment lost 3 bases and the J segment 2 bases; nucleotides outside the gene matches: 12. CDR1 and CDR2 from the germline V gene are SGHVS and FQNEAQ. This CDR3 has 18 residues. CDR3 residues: CASSFATSGTDTNEKLFF. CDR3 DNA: TGTGCCAGCAGCTTTGCTACCTCCGGGACAGATACTAATGAAAAACTGTTTTTT.